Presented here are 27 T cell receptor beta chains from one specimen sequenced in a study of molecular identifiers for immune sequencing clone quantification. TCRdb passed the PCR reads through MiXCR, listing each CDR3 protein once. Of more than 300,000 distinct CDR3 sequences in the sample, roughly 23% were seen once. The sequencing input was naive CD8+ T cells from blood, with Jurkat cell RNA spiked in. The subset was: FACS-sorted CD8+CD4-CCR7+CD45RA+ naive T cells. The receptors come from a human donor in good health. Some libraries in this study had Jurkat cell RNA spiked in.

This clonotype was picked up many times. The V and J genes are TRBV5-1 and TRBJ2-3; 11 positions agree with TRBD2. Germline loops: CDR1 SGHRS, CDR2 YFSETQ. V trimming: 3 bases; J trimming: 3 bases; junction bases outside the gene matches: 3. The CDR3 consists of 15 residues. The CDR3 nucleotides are TGCGCCAGCAGCTCAAGGACTAGCGGGACAGATACGCAGTATTTT. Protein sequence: CASSSRTSGTDTQYF.

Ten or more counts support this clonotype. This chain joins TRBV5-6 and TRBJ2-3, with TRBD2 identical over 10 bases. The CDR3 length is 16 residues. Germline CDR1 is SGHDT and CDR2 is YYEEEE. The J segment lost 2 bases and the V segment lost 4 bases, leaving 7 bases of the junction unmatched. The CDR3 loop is CASSQPGTSDTDTQYF. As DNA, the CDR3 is TGTGCCAGCAGCCAACCCGGGACTAGCGACACAGATACGCAGTATTTT.

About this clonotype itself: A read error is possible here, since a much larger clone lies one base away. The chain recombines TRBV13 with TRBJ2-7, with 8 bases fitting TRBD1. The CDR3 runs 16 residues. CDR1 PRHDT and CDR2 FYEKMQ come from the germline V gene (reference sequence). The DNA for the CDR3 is TGTGCCAGCGGCTTAGGGTTGGGGCAGGGGGCTTACGAGCAGTACTTC. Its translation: CASGLGLGQGAYEQYF.

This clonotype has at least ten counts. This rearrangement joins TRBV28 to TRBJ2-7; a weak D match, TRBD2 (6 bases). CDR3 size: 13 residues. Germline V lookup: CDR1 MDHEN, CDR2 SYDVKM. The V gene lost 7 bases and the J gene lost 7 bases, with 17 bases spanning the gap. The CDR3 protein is CASTPDEAGEQYF. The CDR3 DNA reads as TGTGCCAGCACCCCCGATGAGGCGGGAGAGCAGTACTTC.

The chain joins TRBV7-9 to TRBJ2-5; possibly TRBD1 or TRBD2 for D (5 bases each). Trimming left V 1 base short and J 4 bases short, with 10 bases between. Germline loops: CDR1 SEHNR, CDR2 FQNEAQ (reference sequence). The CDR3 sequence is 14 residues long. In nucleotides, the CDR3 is TGTGCCAGCAGCTTAGATCAGGGAGTAGAGACCCAGTACTTC. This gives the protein CASSLDQGVETQYF.

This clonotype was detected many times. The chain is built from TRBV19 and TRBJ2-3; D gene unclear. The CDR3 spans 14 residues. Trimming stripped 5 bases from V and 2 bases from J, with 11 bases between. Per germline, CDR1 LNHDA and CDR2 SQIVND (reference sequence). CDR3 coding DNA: TGTGCCAGTAGTCTCGGCGAAAACACAGATACGCAGTATTTT. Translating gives CASSLGENTDTQYF. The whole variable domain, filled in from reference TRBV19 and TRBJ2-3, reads DGGITQSPKYLFRKEGQNVTLSCEQNLNHDAMYWYRQDPGQGLRLIYYSQIVNDFQKGDIAEGYSVSREKKESFPLTVTSAQKNPTAFYLCASSLGENTDTQYFGPGTRLTVL.

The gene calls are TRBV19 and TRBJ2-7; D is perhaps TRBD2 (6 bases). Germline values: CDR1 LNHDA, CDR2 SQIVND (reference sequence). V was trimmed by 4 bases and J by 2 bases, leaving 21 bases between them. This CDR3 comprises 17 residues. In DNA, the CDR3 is TGTGCCAGTAGTACACCCCTGGCAGGACTACAACCCTACGAGCAGTACTTC. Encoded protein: CASSTPLAGLQPYEQYF.

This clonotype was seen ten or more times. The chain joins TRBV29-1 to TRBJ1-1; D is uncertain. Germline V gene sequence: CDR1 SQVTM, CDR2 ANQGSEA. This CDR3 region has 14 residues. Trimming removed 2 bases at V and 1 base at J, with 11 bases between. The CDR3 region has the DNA TGCAGCGTTGAAACGCCCCTGGGGAACACTGAAGCTTTCTTT. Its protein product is CSVETPLGNTEAFF.

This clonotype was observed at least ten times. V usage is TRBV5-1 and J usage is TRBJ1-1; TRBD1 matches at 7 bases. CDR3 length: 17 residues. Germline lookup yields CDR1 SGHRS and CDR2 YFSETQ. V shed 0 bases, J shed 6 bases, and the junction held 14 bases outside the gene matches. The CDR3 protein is CASSLVWPRTGQAEAFF. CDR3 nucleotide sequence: TGCGCCAGCAGCTTGGTATGGCCGCGAACAGGACAGGCTGAAGCTTTCTTT.

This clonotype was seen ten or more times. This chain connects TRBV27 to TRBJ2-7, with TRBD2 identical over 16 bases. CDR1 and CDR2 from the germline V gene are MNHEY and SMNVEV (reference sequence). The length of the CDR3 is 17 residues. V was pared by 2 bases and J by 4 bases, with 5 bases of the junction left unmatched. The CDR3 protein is CASSLMGLAGGAYEQYF. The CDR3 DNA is TGTGCCAGCAGTTTAATGGGACTAGCGGGAGGGGCATACGAGCAGTACTTC.

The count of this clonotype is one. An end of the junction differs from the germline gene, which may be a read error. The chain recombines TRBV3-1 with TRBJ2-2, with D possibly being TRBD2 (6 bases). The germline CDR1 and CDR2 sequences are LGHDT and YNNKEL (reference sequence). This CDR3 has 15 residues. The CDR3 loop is CAGSQDPTSRWELFF. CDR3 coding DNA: TGTGCCGGCAGCCAAGATCCGACTAGTAGATGGGAGCTGTTTTTT.

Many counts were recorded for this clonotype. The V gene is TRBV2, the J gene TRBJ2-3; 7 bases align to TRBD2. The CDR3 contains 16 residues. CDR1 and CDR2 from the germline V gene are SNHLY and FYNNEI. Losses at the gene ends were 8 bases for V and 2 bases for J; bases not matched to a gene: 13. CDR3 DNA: TGTGCCAGCGGAATTCGAGTAGCGGGCGTCACAGATACGCAGTATTTT. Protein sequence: CASGIRVAGVTDTQYF.

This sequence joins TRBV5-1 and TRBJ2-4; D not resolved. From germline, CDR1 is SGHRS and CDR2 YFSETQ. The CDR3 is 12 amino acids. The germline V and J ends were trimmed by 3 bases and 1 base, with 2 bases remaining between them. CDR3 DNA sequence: TGCGCCAGCAGCTCGGCCAAAAACATTCAGTACTTC. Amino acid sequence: CASSSAKNIQYF.

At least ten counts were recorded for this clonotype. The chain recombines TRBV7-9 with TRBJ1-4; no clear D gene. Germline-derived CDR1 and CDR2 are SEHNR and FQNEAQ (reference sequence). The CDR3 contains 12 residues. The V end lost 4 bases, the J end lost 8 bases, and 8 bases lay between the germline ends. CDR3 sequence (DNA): TGTGCCAGCAGCTCTCTGACAGAAAAACTGTTTTTT. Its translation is CASSSLTEKLFF. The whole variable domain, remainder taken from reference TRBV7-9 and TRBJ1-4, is DTGVSQNPRHKITKRGQNVTFRCDPISEHNRLYWYRQTLGQGPEFLTYFQNEAQLEKSRLLSDRFSAERPKGSFSTLEIQRTEQGDSAMYLCASSSLTEKLFFGSGTQLSVL.

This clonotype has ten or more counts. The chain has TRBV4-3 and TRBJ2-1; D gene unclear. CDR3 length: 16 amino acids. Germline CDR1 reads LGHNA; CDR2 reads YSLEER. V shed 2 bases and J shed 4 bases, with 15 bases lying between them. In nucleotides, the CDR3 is TGCGCCAGCAGCCAATACGCTACCGCTACATACAATGAGCAGTTCTTC. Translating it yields CASSQYATATYNEQFF.

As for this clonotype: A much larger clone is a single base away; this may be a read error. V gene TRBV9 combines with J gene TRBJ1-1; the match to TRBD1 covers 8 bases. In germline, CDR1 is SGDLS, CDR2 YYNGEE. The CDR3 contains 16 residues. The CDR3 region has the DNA TGTGCCGGCAGCGGACAGGGTAGGGGGATGAACACTGAAGCTTTCTTT. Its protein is CAGSGQGRGMNTEAFF.

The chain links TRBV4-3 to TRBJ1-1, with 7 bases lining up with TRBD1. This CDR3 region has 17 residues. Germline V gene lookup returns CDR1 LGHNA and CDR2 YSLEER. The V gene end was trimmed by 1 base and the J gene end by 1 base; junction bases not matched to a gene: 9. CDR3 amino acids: CASSQGTGGWPNTEAFF. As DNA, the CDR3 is TGCGCCAGCAGCCAAGGGACAGGCGGCTGGCCGAACACTGAAGCTTTCTTT.

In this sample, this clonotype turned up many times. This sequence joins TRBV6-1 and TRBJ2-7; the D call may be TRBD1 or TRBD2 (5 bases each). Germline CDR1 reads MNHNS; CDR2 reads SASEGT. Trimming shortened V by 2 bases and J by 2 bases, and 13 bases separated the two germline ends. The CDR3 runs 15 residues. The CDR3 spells CASSELEDITYEQYF. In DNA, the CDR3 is TGTGCCAGCAGTGAATTGGAGGACATCACCTACGAGCAGTACTTC.

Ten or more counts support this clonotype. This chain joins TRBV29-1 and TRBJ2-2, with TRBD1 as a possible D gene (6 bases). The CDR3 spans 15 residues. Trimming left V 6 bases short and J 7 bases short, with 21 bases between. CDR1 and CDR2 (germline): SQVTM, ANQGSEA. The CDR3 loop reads CSVALPTGKDGELFF. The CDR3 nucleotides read TGCAGCGTCGCACTCCCTACAGGGAAAGACGGGGAGCTGTTTTTT.

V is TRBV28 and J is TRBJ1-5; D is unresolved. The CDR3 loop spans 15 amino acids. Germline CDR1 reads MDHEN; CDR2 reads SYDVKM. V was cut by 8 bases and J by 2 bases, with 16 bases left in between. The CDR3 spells CASARSSRGNQPQHF. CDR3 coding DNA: TGTGCCAGCGCCAGGTCCAGTCGGGGCAATCAGCCCCAGCATTTT.

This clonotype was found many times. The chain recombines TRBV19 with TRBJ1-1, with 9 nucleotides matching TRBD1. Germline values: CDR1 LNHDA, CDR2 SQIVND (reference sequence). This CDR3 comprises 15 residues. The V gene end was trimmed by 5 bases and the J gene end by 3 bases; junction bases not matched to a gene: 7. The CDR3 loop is CASSPWGQGDTEAFF. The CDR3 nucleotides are TGTGCCAGTAGTCCCTGGGGACAGGGAGACACTGAAGCTTTCTTT.

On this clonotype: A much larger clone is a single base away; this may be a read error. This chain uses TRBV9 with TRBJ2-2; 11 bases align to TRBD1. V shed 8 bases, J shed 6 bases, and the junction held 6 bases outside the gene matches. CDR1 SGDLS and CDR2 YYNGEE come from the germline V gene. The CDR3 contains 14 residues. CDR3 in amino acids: CASAGQGVAGELFF. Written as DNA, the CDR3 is TGTGCCAGTGCGGGACAGGGGGTCGCCGGGGAGCTGTTTTTT.

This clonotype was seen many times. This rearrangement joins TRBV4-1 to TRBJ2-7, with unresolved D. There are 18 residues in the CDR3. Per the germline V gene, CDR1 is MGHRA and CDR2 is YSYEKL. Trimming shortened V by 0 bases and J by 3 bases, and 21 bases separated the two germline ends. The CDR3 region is CASSQEVMASAWYYEQYF. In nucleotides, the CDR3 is TGCGCCAGCAGCCAAGAAGTAATGGCAAGCGCCTGGTACTACGAGCAGTACTTC.

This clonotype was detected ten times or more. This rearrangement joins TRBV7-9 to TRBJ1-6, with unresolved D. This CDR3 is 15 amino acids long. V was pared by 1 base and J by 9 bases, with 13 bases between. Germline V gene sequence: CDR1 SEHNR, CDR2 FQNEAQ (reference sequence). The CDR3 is CASSLVTRSSSPLHF. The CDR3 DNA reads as TGTGCCAGCAGCTTAGTTACTCGCTCGAGTTCACCCCTCCACTTT.

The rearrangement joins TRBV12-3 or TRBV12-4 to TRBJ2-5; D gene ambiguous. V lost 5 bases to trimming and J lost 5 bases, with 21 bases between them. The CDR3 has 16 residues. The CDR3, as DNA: TGTGCCAGCAGTGCCCTTTTCCCGACTGGGCAGGAGACCCAGTACTTC. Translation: CASSALFPTGQETQYF.

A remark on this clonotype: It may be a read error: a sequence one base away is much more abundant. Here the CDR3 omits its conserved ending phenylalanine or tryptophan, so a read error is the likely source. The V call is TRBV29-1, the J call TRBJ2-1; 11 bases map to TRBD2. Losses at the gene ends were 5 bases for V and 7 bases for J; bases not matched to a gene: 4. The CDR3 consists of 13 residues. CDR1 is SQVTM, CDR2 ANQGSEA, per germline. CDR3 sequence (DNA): TGCAGCGTTCGGGCTAGCGGGAGGAATGAGCAGTTCTTA. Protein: CSVRASGRNEQFL.

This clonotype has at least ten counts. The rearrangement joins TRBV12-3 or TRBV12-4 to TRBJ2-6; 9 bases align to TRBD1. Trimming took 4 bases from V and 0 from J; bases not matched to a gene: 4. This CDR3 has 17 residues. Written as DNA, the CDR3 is TGTGCCAGCAGTTGGACAGGGGCCCGCTCTGGGGCCAACGTCCTGACTTTC. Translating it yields CASSWTGARSGANVLTF.